This T cell receptor beta chain emerged from a study of blood T cell repertoires in COVID-19. Study details: In each case, the material was cDNA or gDNA derived from T cells, B-cell-depleted T cells, or PBMCs.

Libraries were prepared by immunoSEQ multiplex PCR; TCRdb keeps only in-frame clonotypes and omits some of them. This sample has about 80,000 clones, with roughly 85% found just once. CDR1 is SNHLY and CDR2 is FYNNEI in the germline V gene. V gave up 5 bases and J gave up 2 bases, with 13 bases separating them. The CDR3 runs to 15 residues. The chain uses TRBV2 and TRBJ2-4; tentative D call: TRBD1 (5 bases). Sequenced sample: peripheral blood. The sequence was obtained from a man aged 50-60 years with COVID-19, enrolled during active disease. In DNA form, the CDR3 reads TGTGCCAGCAGTTCCCCAGGGTTAACCAAAAACATTCAGTACTTC. Translating gives CASSSPGLTKNIQYF.